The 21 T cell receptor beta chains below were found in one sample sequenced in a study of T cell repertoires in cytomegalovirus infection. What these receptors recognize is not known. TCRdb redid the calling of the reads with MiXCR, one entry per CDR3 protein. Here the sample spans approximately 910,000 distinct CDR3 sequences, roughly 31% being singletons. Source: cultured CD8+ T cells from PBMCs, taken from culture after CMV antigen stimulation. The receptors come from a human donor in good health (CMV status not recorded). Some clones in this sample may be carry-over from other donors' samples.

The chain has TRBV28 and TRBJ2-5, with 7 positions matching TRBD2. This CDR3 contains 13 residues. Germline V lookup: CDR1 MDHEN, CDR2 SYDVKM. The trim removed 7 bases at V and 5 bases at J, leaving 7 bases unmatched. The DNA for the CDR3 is TGTGCCAGCAAGGCGGGGGAGTCGGAGACCCAGTACTTC. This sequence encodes CASKAGESETQYF.

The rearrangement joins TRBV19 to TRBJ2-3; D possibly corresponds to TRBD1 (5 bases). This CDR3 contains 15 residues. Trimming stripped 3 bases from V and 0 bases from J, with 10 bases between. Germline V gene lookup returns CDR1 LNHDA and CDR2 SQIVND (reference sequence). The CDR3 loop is CASSIQDRSTDTQYF. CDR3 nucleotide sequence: TGTGCCAGTAGTATCCAAGACAGAAGCACAGATACGCAGTATTTT.

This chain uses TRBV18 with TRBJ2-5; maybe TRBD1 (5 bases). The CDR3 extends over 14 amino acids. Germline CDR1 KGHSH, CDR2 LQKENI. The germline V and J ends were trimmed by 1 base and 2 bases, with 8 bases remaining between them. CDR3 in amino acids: CASSPLRGQETQYF. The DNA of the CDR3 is TGTGCCAGCTCACCACTAAGGGGTCAAGAGACCCAGTACTTC.

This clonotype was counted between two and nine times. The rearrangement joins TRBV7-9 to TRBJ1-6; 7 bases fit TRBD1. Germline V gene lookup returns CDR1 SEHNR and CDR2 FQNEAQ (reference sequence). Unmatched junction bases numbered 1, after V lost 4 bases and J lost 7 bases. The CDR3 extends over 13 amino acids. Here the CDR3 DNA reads TGTGCCAGCAGCTGGGACAGAAATTCACCCCTCCACTTT. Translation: CASSWDRNSPLHF.

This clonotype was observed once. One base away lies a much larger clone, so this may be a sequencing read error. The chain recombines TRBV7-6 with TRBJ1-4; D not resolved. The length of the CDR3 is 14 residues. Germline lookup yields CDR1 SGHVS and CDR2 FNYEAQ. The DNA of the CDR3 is TGTGCCGGCAGCTCGGCAGGCGGCTTTGAAAAACTGTTTTTT. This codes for CAGSSAGGFEKLFF.

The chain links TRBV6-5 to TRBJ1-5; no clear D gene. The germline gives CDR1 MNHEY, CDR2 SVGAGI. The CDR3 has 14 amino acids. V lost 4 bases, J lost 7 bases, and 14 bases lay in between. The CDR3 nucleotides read TGTGCCAGCAGTTCCGACCCCCGGGCGCAGCCCCAGCATTTT. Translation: CASSSDPRAQPQHF.

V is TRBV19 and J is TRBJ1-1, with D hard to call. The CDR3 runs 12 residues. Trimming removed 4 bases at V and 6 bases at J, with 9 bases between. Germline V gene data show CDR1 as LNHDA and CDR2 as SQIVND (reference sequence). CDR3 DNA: TGTGCCAGTAGTAGAATAGGCGCTGAAGCTTTCTTT. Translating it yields CASSRIGAEAFF.

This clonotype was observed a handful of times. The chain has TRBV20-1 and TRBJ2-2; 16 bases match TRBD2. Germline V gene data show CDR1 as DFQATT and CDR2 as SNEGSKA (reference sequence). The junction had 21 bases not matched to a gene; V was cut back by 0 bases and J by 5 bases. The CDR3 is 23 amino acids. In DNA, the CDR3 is TGCAGTGCTAGAGACTCCGGGCAGCCGGGGAAGGGGACTAGCGGGGGGGGTACCGGGGAGCTGTTTTTT. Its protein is CSARDSGQPGKGTSGGGTGELFF.

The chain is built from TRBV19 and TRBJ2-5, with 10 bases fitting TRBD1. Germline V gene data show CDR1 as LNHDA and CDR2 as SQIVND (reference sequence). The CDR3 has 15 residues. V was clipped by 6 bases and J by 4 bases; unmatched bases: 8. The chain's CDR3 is CASRPWDRGGETQYF. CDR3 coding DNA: TGTGCCAGTAGACCTTGGGACAGGGGAGGAGAGACCCAGTACTTC.

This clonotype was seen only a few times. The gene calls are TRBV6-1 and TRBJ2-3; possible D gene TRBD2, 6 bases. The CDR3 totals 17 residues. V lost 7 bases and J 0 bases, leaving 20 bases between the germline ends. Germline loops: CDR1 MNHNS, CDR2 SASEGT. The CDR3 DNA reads TGTGCCAGCACCATAGACGGGACTCCTCTAAGCACAGATACGCAGTATTTT. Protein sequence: CASTIDGTPLSTDTQYF.

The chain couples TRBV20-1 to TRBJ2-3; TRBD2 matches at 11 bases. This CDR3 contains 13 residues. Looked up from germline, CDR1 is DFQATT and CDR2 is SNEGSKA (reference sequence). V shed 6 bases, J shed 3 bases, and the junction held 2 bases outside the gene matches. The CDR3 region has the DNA TGCAGTGCCCTAGCGGGGGGAACAGATACGCAGTATTTT. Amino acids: CSALAGGTDTQYF.

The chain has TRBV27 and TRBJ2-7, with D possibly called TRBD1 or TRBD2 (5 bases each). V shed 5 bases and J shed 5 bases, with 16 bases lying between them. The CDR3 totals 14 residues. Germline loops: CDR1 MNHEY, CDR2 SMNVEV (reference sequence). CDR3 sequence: CASSPSGQGNEQYV. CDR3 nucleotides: TGTGCCAGCAGTCCCTCGGGGCAGGGAAACGAGCAGTACGTC.

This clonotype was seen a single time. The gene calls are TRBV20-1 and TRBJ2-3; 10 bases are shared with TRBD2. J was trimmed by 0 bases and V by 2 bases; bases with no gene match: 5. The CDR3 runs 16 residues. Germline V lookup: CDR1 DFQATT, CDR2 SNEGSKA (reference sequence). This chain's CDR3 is CSARHLAGASTDTQYF. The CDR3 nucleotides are TGCAGTGCTAGACATCTAGCGGGGGCCAGCACAGATACGCAGTATTTT.

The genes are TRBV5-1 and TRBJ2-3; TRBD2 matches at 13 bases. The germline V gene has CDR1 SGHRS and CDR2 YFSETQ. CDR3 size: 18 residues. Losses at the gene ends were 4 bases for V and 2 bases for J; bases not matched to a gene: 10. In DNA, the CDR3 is TGCGCCAGCAGCCTTTATTCCGGGACTAGCGGGGCCACAGATACGCAGTATTTT. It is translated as CASSLYSGTSGATDTQYF.

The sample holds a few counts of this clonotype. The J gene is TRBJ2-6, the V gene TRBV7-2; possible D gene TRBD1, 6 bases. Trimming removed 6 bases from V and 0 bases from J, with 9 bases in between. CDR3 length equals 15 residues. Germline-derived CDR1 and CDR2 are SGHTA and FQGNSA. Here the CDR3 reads CASRKGDSGANVLTF. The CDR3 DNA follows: TGTGCCAGCAGGAAGGGGGACTCTGGGGCCAACGTCCTGACTTTC.

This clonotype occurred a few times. The CDR3 DNA follows: TGTGCCAGCACGATTCCCCGGGCTAGTATAGATGAGCAGTTCTTC. Its protein is CASTIPRASIDEQFF. The chain employs TRBV7-8 and TRBJ2-1; D is undetermined. The CDR3 length is 15 residues. Looked up from germline, CDR1 is SGHVS and CDR2 is FQNEAQ. The V gene lost 7 bases and the J gene lost 8 bases, with 21 bases spanning the gap.

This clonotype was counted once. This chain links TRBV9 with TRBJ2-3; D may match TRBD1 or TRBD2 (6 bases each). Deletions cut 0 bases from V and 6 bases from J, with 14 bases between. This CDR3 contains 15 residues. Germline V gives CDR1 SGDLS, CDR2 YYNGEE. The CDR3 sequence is CASSVDLGGRDTQYF. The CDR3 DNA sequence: TGTGCCAGCAGCGTAGACTTAGGGGGGAGGGATACGCAGTATTTT.

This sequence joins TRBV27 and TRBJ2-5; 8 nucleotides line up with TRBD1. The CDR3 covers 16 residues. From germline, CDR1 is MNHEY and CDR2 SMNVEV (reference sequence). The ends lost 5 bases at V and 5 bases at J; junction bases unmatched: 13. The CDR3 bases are TGTGCCAGCAGTACAGATCGACAGGGGTTGGAGGAGACCCAGTACTTC. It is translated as CASSTDRQGLEETQYF.

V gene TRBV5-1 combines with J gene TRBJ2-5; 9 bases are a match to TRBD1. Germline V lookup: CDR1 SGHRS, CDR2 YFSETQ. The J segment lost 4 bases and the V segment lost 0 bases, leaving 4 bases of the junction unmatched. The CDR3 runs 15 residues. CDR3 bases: TGCGCCAGCAGCTTGGCGGACAGGGGAAGAGAGACCCAGTACTTC. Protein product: CASSLADRGRETQYF.

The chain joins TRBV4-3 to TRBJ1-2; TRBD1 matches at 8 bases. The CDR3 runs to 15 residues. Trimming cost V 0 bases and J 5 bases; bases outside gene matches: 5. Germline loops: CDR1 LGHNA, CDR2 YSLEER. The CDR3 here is CASSQDRGPVYGYTF. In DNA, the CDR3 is TGCGCCAGCAGCCAAGACAGGGGGCCTGTATATGGCTACACCTTC.

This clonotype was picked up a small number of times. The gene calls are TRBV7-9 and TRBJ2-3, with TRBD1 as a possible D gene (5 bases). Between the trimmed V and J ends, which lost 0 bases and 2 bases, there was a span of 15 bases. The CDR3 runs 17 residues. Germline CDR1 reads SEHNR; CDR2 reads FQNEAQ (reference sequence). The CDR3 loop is CASSLATLSGFTDTQYF. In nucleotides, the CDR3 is TGTGCCAGCAGCTTAGCTACCCTATCAGGGTTCACAGATACGCAGTATTTT.